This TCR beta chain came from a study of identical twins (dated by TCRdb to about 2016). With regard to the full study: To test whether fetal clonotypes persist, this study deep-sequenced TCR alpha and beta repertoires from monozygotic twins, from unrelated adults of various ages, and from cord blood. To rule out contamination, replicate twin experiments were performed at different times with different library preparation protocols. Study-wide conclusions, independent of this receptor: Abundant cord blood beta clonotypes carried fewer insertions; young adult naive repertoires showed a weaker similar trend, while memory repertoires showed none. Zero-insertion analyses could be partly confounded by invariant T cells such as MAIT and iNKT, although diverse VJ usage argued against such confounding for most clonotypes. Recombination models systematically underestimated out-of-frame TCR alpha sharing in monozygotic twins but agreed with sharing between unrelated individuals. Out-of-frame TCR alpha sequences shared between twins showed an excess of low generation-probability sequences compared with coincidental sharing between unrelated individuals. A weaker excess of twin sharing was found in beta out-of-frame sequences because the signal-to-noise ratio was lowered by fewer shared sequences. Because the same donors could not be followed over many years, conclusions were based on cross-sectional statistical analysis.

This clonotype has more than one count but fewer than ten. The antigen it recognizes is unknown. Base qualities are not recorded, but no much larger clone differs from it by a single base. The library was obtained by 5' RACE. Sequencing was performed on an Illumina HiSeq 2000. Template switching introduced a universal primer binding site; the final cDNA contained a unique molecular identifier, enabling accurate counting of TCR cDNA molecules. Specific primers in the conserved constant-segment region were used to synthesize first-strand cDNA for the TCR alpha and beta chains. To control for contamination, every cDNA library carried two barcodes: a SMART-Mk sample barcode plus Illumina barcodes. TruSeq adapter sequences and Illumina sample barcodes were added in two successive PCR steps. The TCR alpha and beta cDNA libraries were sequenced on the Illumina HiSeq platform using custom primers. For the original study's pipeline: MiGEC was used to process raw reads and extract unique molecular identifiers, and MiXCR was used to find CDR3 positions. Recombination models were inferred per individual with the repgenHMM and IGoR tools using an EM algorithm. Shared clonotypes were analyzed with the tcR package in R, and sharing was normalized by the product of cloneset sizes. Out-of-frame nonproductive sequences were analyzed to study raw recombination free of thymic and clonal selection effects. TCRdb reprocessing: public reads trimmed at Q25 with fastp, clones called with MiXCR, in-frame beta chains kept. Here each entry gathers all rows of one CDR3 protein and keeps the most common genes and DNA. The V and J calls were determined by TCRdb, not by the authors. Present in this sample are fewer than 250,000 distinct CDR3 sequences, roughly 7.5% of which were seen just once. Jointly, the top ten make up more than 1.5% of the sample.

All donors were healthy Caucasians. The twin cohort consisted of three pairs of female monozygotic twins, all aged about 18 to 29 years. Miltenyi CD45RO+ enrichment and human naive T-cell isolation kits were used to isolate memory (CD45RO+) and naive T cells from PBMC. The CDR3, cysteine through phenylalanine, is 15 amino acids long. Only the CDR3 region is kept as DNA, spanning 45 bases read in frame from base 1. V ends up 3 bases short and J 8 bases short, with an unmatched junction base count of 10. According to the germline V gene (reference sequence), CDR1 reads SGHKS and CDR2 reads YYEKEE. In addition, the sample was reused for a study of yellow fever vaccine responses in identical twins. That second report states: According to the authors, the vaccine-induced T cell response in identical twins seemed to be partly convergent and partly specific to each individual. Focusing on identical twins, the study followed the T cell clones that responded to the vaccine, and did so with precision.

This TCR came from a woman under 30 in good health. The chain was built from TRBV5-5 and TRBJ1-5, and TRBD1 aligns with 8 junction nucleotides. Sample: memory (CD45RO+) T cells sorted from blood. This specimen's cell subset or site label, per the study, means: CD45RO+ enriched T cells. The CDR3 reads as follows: CASSSSRQGIEPQHF. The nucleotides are TGTGCCAGCAGCTCCTCGAGACAGGGGATTGAGCCCCAGCATTTT.